This T cell receptor (beta chain) was recorded in a study of blood T cells in healthy people across ages. Then a second PCR, running about 6 to 11 cycles, was carried out with a sample-barcoded 5' primer and a J-beta primer mix. TCRdb passed the 5' RACE reads through MiXCR, listing each CDR3 protein once. The profile shows roughly 1.5 million distinct CDR3 sequences, approximately 43% of them singletons. This clonotype showed up just once. Germline V gives CDR1 SNHLY, CDR2 FYNNEI. The CDR3 sequence is 15 residues long. The junction had 8 bases not matched to a gene; V was cut back by 6 bases and J by 4 bases.

The sample comprised blood. This chain uses TRBV2 with TRBJ1-5; 8 bases are shared with TRBD1. This TCR came from a woman aged 18-30 years in good health. For the CDR3, the DNA is TGTGCCAGCAGCAAAGACAGGGGTCGAAATCAGCCCCAGCATTTT. This sequence encodes CASSKDRGRNQPQHF.